The 32 T cell receptor beta chains below were found in one sample sequenced in a study of cytomegalovirus exposure and HLA in healthy donors (TCRdb year 2017). Receptor amplification or capture employed the immunoSEQ multiplex PCR assay. For the multiplex PCR, a mixture combining 60 forward primers for TCR Vbeta segments and 13 reverse primers for TCR Jbeta segments was used. TCRdb stores this immuneACCESS table with in-frame sequences only. Part of the clones is absent; in the studies checked, under half of the shortfall reflects unresolved V genes, and no reason is known for the rest. The sample profile shows 95,000 to 120,000 clones; around 77% of them were found once. The ten largest make up roughly 5.9% of the sample. Sequenced material: PBMCs. The source is a woman aged 25-40 years in good health and CMV-seropositive.

V and J are TRBV6-5 and TRBJ2-7; perhaps TRBD1 as D (6 bases). Per the germline V gene, CDR1 is MNHEY and CDR2 is SVGAGI. With 8 bases removed from V and 0 bases from J, the gap between germline ends came to 11 bases. The CDR3 has 13 residues. This chain's CDR3 is CASGETGSYEQYF. For the CDR3, the DNA is TGTGCCAGCGGGGAGACAGGCTCCTACGAGCAGTACTTC.

The chain uses TRBV11-3 and TRBJ1-2; 7 nucleotides agree with TRBD1. Trimming removed 0 bases from V and 7 bases from J; junction bases left unmatched: 8. Germline lookup yields CDR1 SGHNT and CDR2 YENEEA. CDR3 length: 15 residues. In DNA, the CDR3 is TGTGCCAGCAGCTTAGAAGGTGGACAGGATCCTGGCTACACCTTC. The encoded protein is CASSLEGGQDPGYTF. Full variable domain (outside the CDR3, taken from reference TRBV11-3 and TRBJ1-2): EAGVVQSPRYKIIEKKQPVAFWCNPISGHNTLYWYLQNLGQGPELLIRYENEEAVDDSQLPKDRFSAERLKGVDSTLKIQPAELGDSAVYLCASSLEGGQDPGYTFGSGTRLTVV.

The rearrangement links TRBV6-1 to TRBJ2-3, with TRBD2 matching over 8 bases. The CDR3 runs to 16 residues. In germline, CDR1 is MNHNS, CDR2 SASEGT. The junction had 5 bases not matched to a gene; V was cut back by 3 bases and J by 0 bases. CDR3 bases: TGTGCCAGCAGTGAGGGTAGCGGGACTAGCACAGATACGCAGTATTTT. It encodes CASSEGSGTSTDTQYF.

The J gene is TRBJ2-3, the V gene TRBV18, with D unclear. CDR3 length equals 13 residues. Trimming left V 1 base short and J 4 bases short, with 6 bases between. In germline, CDR1 is KGHSH, CDR2 LQKENI. CDR3 loop: CASSPLESDTQYF. The CDR3 DNA is TGTGCCAGCTCACCACTAGAGTCAGATACGCAGTATTTT.

The chain uses TRBV2 and TRBJ2-4; 7 bases fit TRBD2. The germline V gene has CDR1 SNHLY and CDR2 FYNNEI. Trimming cost V 4 bases and J 7 bases; bases outside gene matches: 10. CDR3 length equals 15 residues. CDR3 nucleotides: TGTGCCAGCAGTGGCGCCTCGGGAGGTTGGAACATTCAGTACTTC. This encodes CASSGASGGWNIQYF.

This clone occurred a few times. The chain recombines TRBV30 with TRBJ2-1, with 14 positions matching TRBD2. The CDR3 is 19 residues long. The V segment lost 1 base and the J segment 4 bases; nucleotides outside the gene matches: 12. Per the germline V gene, CDR1 is GTSNPN and CDR2 is SVGIG (reference sequence). CDR3 sequence reads: CAWSATSGRVPTPYNEQFF. The CDR3, as DNA: TGTGCCTGGAGTGCGACTAGCGGGAGGGTACCAACTCCGTACAATGAGCAGTTCTTC.

The chain employs TRBV6-6 and TRBJ1-2; D call uncertain. CDR1 and CDR2 (germline): MNHNY, SVGAGI (reference sequence). V was clipped by 5 bases and J by 0 bases, with 13 bases between them. There are 15 residues in the CDR3. The CDR3 reads CASSGMAGANYGYTF. The CDR3 nucleotides are TGTGCCAGCAGTGGTATGGCCGGAGCTAACTATGGCTACACCTTC.

The chain has TRBV19 and TRBJ1-1; unclear D gene. The CDR3 is 15 residues long. The V end was cut by 7 bases, the J end by 4 bases, with 19 bases between. In germline, CDR1 is LNHDA, CDR2 SQIVND (reference sequence). In DNA, the CDR3 is TGTGCCAGTACCCTGGCCCTGGCTAGTAGCACTGAAGCTTTCTTT. Encoded protein: CASTLALASSTEAFF.

This rearrangement joins TRBV28 to TRBJ1-3; D is unresolved. V lost 2 bases to trimming and J lost 0 bases, with 8 bases between them. In germline, CDR1 is MDHEN, CDR2 SYDVKM. This CDR3 comprises 15 residues. In DNA, the CDR3 is TGTGCCAGCAGTTTAGACGGGAGCTCTGGAAACACCATATATTTT. Translated: CASSLDGSSGNTIYF.

The chain uses TRBV5-8 and TRBJ2-5; TRBD1 might be the D (5 bases). The CDR3 runs 15 residues. Germline CDR1 SGHTS, CDR2 YDEGEE. Trimming removed 4 bases from V and 3 bases from J, with 16 bases in between. As DNA, the CDR3 is TGTGCCAGCAGCAGAATCAGGGTGTCGGAAGAGACCCAGTACTTC. It specifies CASSRIRVSEETQYF.

The chain couples TRBV15 to TRBJ1-3; D remains unclear. V lost 0 bases and J 4 bases, leaving 10 bases between the germline ends. The CDR3 is made up of 15 amino acids. Germline V lookup: CDR1 LNHNV, CDR2 YYDKDF (reference sequence). The CDR3 loop is CATSRDPSPGNTIYF. Here the CDR3 DNA reads TGTGCCACCAGCAGAGATCCGTCCCCGGGAAACACCATATATTTT.

This clone was seen a handful of times. An end of the junction does not agree with germline; a read error may underlie this. The CDR3 coding sequence is TGTTCCAGCAGCTTAGGCGGGGCAGGGCACGCTGAAGCTTTCTTT. Amino acid sequence: CSSSLGGAGHAEAFF. The genes are TRBV7-9 and TRBJ1-1; D may be TRBD1 (5 bases). CDR3 size: 15 residues. Germline CDR1 and CDR2: SEHNR and FQNEAQ (reference sequence).

CDR3 sequence: CASGTPNSPLHF. The CDR3 nucleotides read TGTGCCAGCGGCACACCTAATTCACCCCTCCACTTT. This sequence joins TRBV6-4 and TRBJ1-6, with no clear D. CDR1 is MRHNA and CDR2 is SNTAGT in the germline V gene. The CDR3 sequence is 12 residues long. The V end was cut by 8 bases, the J end by 6 bases, with 8 bases between.

This rearrangement joins TRBV4-2 to TRBJ2-2, with 7 bases lining up with TRBD2. Trimming took 0 bases from V and 7 from J; bases not matched to a gene: 14. CDR1 is LGHNA, CDR2 YNFKEQ, per germline. The CDR3 totals 18 residues. The CDR3 loop is CASSQEVSGSGKVGELFF. CDR3 sequence (DNA): TGTGCCAGCAGCCAAGAAGTTAGCGGGTCCGGAAAAGTCGGGGAGCTGTTTTTT.

CDR3 sequence (DNA): TGTGCCAGTAGTAATGAGAGGATGCCTGGAAACACCATATATTTT. Protein sequence: CASSNERMPGNTIYF. The gene calls are TRBV19 and TRBJ1-3; D is ambiguous. The length of the CDR3 is 15 residues. V dropped 4 bases and J dropped 2 bases, with 12 bases sitting between them. Germline loops: CDR1 LNHDA, CDR2 SQIVND (reference sequence).

The V gene is TRBV6-5, the J gene TRBJ2-2; 8 bases map to TRBD2. Trimming removed 1 base from V and 6 bases from J; junction bases left unmatched: 4. The CDR3 runs to 15 residues. Germline CDR1 MNHEY, CDR2 SVGAGI. DNA for the CDR3: TGTGCCAGCAGTTACTTCGCGGGAGGCGCCGGGGAGCTGTTTTTT. Protein: CASSYFAGGAGELFF.

The CDR3, as DNA: TGCGCCAGCAGCCAAGACTTCCCCATAGAGGAGACCCAGTACTTC. Its translation is CASSQDFPIEETQYF. The chain carries TRBV4-1 and TRBJ2-5; D call uncertain. V shed 0 bases and J shed 5 bases, with 13 bases lying between them. The CDR3 runs 15 residues. Looked up from germline, CDR1 is MGHRA and CDR2 is YSYEKL.

The DNA for the CDR3 is TGCGCCAGCAGCTCGAGCCCTGGCAGGAGGACAGATACGCAGTATTTT. It specifies CASSSSPGRRTDTQYF. The rearrangement links TRBV5-1 to TRBJ2-3, with a possible D match to TRBD2 (5 bases). CDR1 and CDR2 (germline): SGHRS, YFSETQ. V lost 3 bases, J lost 3 bases, and 17 bases lay in between. The CDR3 runs 16 residues. Full variable domain (missing parts from reference TRBV5-1 and TRBJ2-3): KAGVTQTPRYLIKTRGQQVTLSCSPISGHRSVSWYQQTPGQGLQFLFEYFSETQRNKGNFPGRFSGRQFSNSRSEMNVSTLELGDSALYLCASSSSPGRRTDTQYFGPGTRLTVL.

This chain links TRBV7-9 with TRBJ1-1; D is undetermined. The CDR3 is 17 amino acids. The germline gives CDR1 SEHNR, CDR2 FQNEAQ (reference sequence). V was clipped by 1 base and J by 2 bases, with 17 bases between them. CDR3 sequence (DNA): TGTGCCAGCAGCTTAGGGAGGGTTCGTGAGCCAAACACTGAAGCTTTCTTT. Encoded protein: CASSLGRVREPNTEAFF.

The rearrangement uses TRBV18 and TRBJ2-1; 7 positions agree with TRBD2. CDR3 length equals 14 residues. V lost 1 base to trimming and J lost 5 bases; unmatched junction nucleotides: 2. The germline V gene has CDR1 KGHSH and CDR2 LQKENI. CDR3 sequence (DNA): TGTGCCAGCTCACCACGACTAGCAGACAATGAGCAGTTCTTC. This gives the protein CASSPRLADNEQFF. The full variable domain, with the rest looked up from reference TRBV18 and TRBJ2-1, is NAGVMQNPRHLVRRRGQEARLRCSPMKGHSHVYWYRQLPEEGLKFMVYLQKENIIDESGMPKERFSAEFPKEGPSILRIQQVVRGDSAAYFCASSPRLADNEQFFGPGTRLTVL.

CDR3 loop: CASSDHRGETQYF. Here the CDR3 DNA reads TGTGCCAGCAGTGACCACAGGGGGGAGACCCAGTACTTC. The V and J genes are TRBV6-4 and TRBJ2-5, with TRBD1 identical over 8 bases. The germline CDR1 and CDR2 sequences are MRHNA and SNTAGT. Trimming removed 2 bases from V and 5 bases from J; junction bases left unmatched: 1. The CDR3 consists of 13 residues.

The CDR3 coding sequence is TGTGCCAGCAGCTTGGGAGGGTCCCTTTCTTACGAGCAGTACTTC. Protein sequence: CASSLGGSLSYEQYF. The chain couples TRBV5-8 to TRBJ2-7; a weak D match, TRBD2 (5 bases). Germline V gene lookup returns CDR1 SGHTS and CDR2 YDEGEE. Trimming left V 0 bases short and J 4 bases short, with 14 bases between. This CDR3 is built from 15 residues.

The J gene is TRBJ1-4, the V gene TRBV9; 8 bases are a match to TRBD1. With V trimmed by 0 bases and J by 5 bases, 3 bases remained unmatched. Per germline, CDR1 SGDLS and CDR2 YYNGEE. The CDR3 loop spans 15 amino acids. The CDR3 nucleotides read TGTGCCAGCAGCGTAGGGGGACAGGAGAATGAAAAACTGTTTTTT. The encoded protein is CASSVGGQENEKLFF.

The rearrangement links TRBV30 to TRBJ1-1, with D hard to call. The V and J ends lost 2 bases and 2 bases respectively, with 12 bases between them. There are 14 residues in the CDR3. The germline V gene encodes CDR1 GTSNPN and CDR2 SVGIG (reference sequence). Written as DNA, the CDR3 is TGTGCCTGGAGTCGGTTTTCGGGAAACACTGAAGCTTTCTTT. Its translation: CAWSRFSGNTEAFF.

The gene calls are TRBV5-4 and TRBJ2-5, with a weak D call TRBD1 (5 bases). V was shortened by 2 bases and J by 5 bases, with 10 bases between the two germline ends. The germline CDR1 and CDR2 sequences are SGHNT and YYREEE (reference sequence). The CDR3 has 13 residues. The CDR3, as DNA: TGTGCCAGCAGCTTTCAGGGATCGGAGACCCAGTACTTC. Translated: CASSFQGSETQYF.

This sequence joins TRBV2 and TRBJ1-5; D perhaps matches TRBD1 (5 bases). CDR1 and CDR2 from the germline V gene are SNHLY and FYNNEI. The V end lost 2 bases, the J end lost 2 bases, and 10 bases lay between the germline ends. The CDR3 length is 15 residues. The CDR3 loop reads CASSEQGFGNQPQHF. CDR3 DNA: TGTGCCAGCAGTGAACAGGGTTTTGGCAATCAGCCCCAGCATTTT.

The V and J genes are TRBV27 and TRBJ1-3, with D uncertain. The germline V and J ends were trimmed by 4 bases and 0 bases, with 7 bases remaining between them. The CDR3 is made up of 14 amino acids. Germline loops: CDR1 MNHEY, CDR2 SMNVEV (reference sequence). CDR3 region: CASSSLSSGNTIYF. The CDR3 DNA sequence: TGTGCCAGCAGTTCGTTGAGCTCTGGAAACACCATATATTTT.

The V and J genes are TRBV29-1 and TRBJ1-1; D is ambiguous. The germline V and J ends were trimmed by 5 bases and 6 bases, with 16 bases remaining between them. In germline, CDR1 is SQVTM, CDR2 ANQGSEA. CDR3 size: 13 residues. CDR3 coding DNA: TGCAGCGTTTCCCGGGTCATCGTCCCTGAAGCTTTCTTT. It translates to CSVSRVIVPEAFF.

The gene calls are TRBV30 and TRBJ1-5; the D gene is possibly TRBD1 (6 bases). The CDR3 spans 13 residues. Germline V lookup: CDR1 GTSNPN, CDR2 SVGIG (reference sequence). The V and J ends lost 2 bases and 5 bases respectively, with 10 bases between them. The CDR3 DNA reads TGTGCCTGGAGTCAGGGGATCGATCAGCCCCAGCATTTT. This translates into CAWSQGIDQPQHF. Combining the CDR3 with reference TRBV30 and TRBJ1-5 gives the whole variable domain SQTIHQWPATLVQPVGSPLSLECTVEGTSNPNLYWYRQAAGRGLQLLFYSVGIGQISSEVPQNLSASRPQDRQFILSSKKLLLSDSGFYLCAWSQGIDQPQHFGDGTRLSIL.

This clone was counted once. The chain combines TRBV30 with TRBJ2-3; TRBD2 agrees at 7 bases. J gave up 6 bases and V 3 bases, and 9 bases lay outside the gene matches. Germline V lookup: CDR1 GTSNPN, CDR2 SVGIG (reference sequence). This CDR3 has 14 amino acids. The CDR3 is CAWSVGAGEDTQYF. The CDR3, as DNA: TGTGCCTGGAGCGTCGGGGCGGGAGAGGATACGCAGTATTTT. The variable domain in full, with the rest retrieved from reference TRBV30 and TRBJ2-3, is SQTIHQWPATLVQPVGSPLSLECTVEGTSNPNLYWYRQAAGRGLQLLFYSVGIGQISSEVPQNLSASRPQDRQFILSSKKLLLSDSGFYLCAWSVGAGEDTQYFGPGTRLTVL.

This chain links TRBV7-9 with TRBJ2-3; 8 bases line up with TRBD2. This CDR3 comprises 14 residues. With 8 bases clipped from V and 1 base from J, the junction kept 5 bases outside the gene matches. Germline-derived CDR1 and CDR2 are SEHNR and FQNEAQ (reference sequence). The CDR3 protein is CASPGGTGTDTQYF. The CDR3 coding sequence is TGTGCCAGCCCGGGAGGGACCGGCACAGATACGCAGTATTTT.

V and J are TRBV5-5 and TRBJ1-2; D remains unclear. The germline V gene encodes CDR1 SGHKS and CDR2 YYEKEE (reference sequence). V was trimmed by 0 bases and J by 4 bases, leaving 19 bases between them. The CDR3 runs 17 residues. CDR3 amino acids: CASSLDGSKAASYGYTF. The CDR3 region has the DNA TGTGCCAGCAGCTTGGACGGGTCAAAAGCAGCGAGCTATGGCTACACCTTC.